The 32 T cell receptor beta chains below were found in one sample sequenced in a study of cytomegalovirus exposure and HLA in healthy donors. PCR employed 60 Vbeta and 13 Jbeta primers. Generated by immunoSEQ multiplex PCR, the TCRdb table keeps only in-frame clones and is missing some. The data show roughly 140,000 clones, with approximately 80% seen just once and roughly 2.4% held by the top ten. Specimen: PBMCs. The source is a woman aged 18-29 years in good health and CMV-seropositive.

In DNA, the CDR3 is TGTGCCAGCAGTGACTCCCCAGGGGGAACCGGGGAGCTGTTTTTT. Translated, it gives CASSDSPGGTGELFF. V and J are TRBV6-4 and TRBJ2-2; TRBD1 matches 7 bases. CDR3 length equals 15 residues. After removal of 0 bases from V and 5 bases from J, the junction contained 3 bases not matched to a gene. Per the germline V gene, CDR1 is MRHNA and CDR2 is SNTAGT.

Only one count was recorded for this clone. The chain carries TRBV11-3 and TRBJ1-1; TRBD1 aligns across 7 bases. Trimming at V came to 10 bases and at J to 1 base, leaving 15 bases not matched to a gene. CDR3 length equals 16 residues. CDR1 is SGHNT and CDR2 is YENEEA in the germline V gene. Written as DNA, the CDR3 is TGTGCCATCTACGTCCGGGACAGACCAAGGAACACTGAAGCTTTCTTT. This gives the protein CAIYVRDRPRNTEAFF.

This rearrangement joins TRBV7-6 to TRBJ1-3; the D is unclear. V dropped 4 bases and J dropped 1 base, with 5 bases sitting between them. This CDR3 contains 13 residues. In germline, CDR1 is SGHVS, CDR2 FNYEAQ. The CDR3 DNA sequence: TGTGCCAGCAGCTCGGGGTCTGGAAACACCATATATTTT. It translates to CASSSGSGNTIYF. The full variable domain, rest sourced from reference TRBV7-6 and TRBJ1-3, is GAGVSQSPRYKVTKRGQDVALRCDPISGHVSLYWYRQALGQGPEFLTYFNYEAQQDKSGLPNDRFSAERPEGSISTLTIQRTEQRDSAMYRCASSSGSGNTIYFGEGSWLTVV.

This chain connects TRBV6-1 to TRBJ1-1; D is possibly TRBD1 (5 bases). Trimming took 0 bases from V and 5 from J, leaving 10 bases between them. Germline assignment: CDR1 MNHNS and CDR2 SASEGT. This CDR3 is built from 14 residues. The CDR3 coding sequence is TGTGCCAGCAGTGAAGCATCGGGGGTGACTGAAGCTTTCTTT. The encoded protein is CASSEASGVTEAFF.

J is TRBJ2-7 and V is TRBV28, with 7 bases lining up with TRBD1. CDR3 size: 13 residues. V was clipped by 7 bases and J by 1 base; unmatched bases: 4. The germline V gene encodes CDR1 MDHEN and CDR2 SYDVKM. As DNA, the CDR3 is TGTGCCAGCAACAGGGGAATATCCTACGAGCAGTACTTC. Translating gives CASNRGISYEQYF.

This chain connects TRBV6-6 to TRBJ2-1, with a tentative D call TRBD2 (6 bases). Germline values: CDR1 MNHNY, CDR2 SVGAGI (reference sequence). V was clipped by 7 bases and J by 6 bases, with 19 bases between them. The CDR3 extends over 15 amino acids. CDR3 in DNA: TGTGCCAGCACGGTGCGGGGACTTTCTGGCAATGAGCAGTTCTTC. This translates into CASTVRGLSGNEQFF.

This chain links TRBV28 with TRBJ1-1, with TRBD1 as a possible D gene (6 bases). CDR1 is MDHEN, CDR2 SYDVKM, per germline. This CDR3 spans 17 amino acids. The V and J ends lost 5 bases and 4 bases respectively, with 23 bases between them. CDR3 protein: CASSGQSVNKDTTEAFF. The CDR3 DNA reads TGTGCCAGCAGTGGACAGAGCGTTAATAAGGACACCACTGAAGCTTTCTTT.

This clone turned up a few times. The chain couples TRBV7-8 to TRBJ2-5; 9 bases map to TRBD1. The last part of the DNA fits TRBJ2-7 better; the J call may be wrong. CDR1 and CDR2 (germline): SGHVS, FQNEAQ. The CDR3 consists of 16 residues. The CDR3 is CASNPPSGQGPYEQYF. The CDR3, as DNA: TGTGCCAGCAACCCCCCGTCGGGACAGGGACCCTACGAGCAGTACTTC.

The chain has TRBV6-5 and TRBJ1-4; 11 bases align to TRBD1. The CDR3 spans 14 residues. Germline trimming cut 5 bases from V and 6 bases from J; bases unmatched to any gene: 2. Germline lookup yields CDR1 MNHEY and CDR2 SVGAGI. The CDR3 spells CASSRDRGDEKLFF. As DNA, the CDR3 is TGTGCCAGCAGTAGGGACAGGGGGGATGAAAAACTGTTTTTT.

This chain uses TRBV5-1 with TRBJ2-1, with TRBD1 matching over 7 bases. Germline V CDR1 and CDR2: SGHRS, YFSETQ. The CDR3 contains 16 residues. The junction had 15 bases not matched to a gene; V was cut back by 5 bases and J by 7 bases. CDR3 nucleotides: TGCGCCAGCAGGACTACAACAGGGGTAGATCTTAATGAGCAGTTCTTC. Protein product: CASRTTTGVDLNEQFF.

This rearrangement joins TRBV28 to TRBJ2-1, with TRBD1 identical over 9 bases. Losses at the gene ends were 3 bases for V and 6 bases for J; bases not matched to a gene: 6. The CDR3 is made up of 15 amino acids. Germline V lookup: CDR1 MDHEN, CDR2 SYDVKM. This CDR3 reads CASSFSGTGTNEQFF. The CDR3 DNA is TGTGCCAGCAGTTTTTCGGGGACAGGGACCAATGAGCAGTTCTTC.

The V gene is TRBV5-1, the J gene TRBJ2-7; 7 bases map to TRBD1. V shed 4 bases and J 6 bases; nucleotides not matched to a gene: 10. Per germline, CDR1 SGHRS and CDR2 YFSETQ. This CDR3 comprises 14 residues. CDR3 residues: CASSQQTGSGEQYF. CDR3 bases: TGCGCCAGCAGCCAACAGACAGGGTCCGGCGAGCAGTACTTC.

The chain uses TRBV5-5 and TRBJ2-7; D gene ambiguous. Germline V gene sequence: CDR1 SGHKS, CDR2 YYEKEE (reference sequence). The CDR3 contains 11 residues. Deletions cut 7 bases from V and 6 bases from J, with 11 bases between. The CDR3 loop reads CASSSGSEQYF. CDR3 coding DNA: TGTGCCAGCTCCTCGGGTTCCGAGCAGTACTTC. Combining the CDR3 with reference TRBV5-5 and TRBJ2-7 gives the whole variable domain DAGVTQSPTHLIKTRGQQVTLRCSPISGHKSVSWYQQVLGQGPQFIFQYYEKEERGRGNFPDRFSARQFPNYSSELNVNALLLGDSALYLCASSSGSEQYFGPGTRLTVT.

The chain employs TRBV15 and TRBJ1-5; weak D call: TRBD1 (6 bases). The CDR3 totals 15 residues. Between the trimmed V and J ends, which lost 1 base and 0 bases, there was a span of 7 bases. Germline CDR1 and CDR2: LNHNV and YYDKDF (reference sequence). This CDR3 reads CATSRGTASNQPQHF. CDR3 DNA sequence: TGTGCCACCAGCAGAGGGACAGCTAGCAATCAGCCCCAGCATTTT.

The chain carries TRBV6-5 and TRBJ2-5; possibly TRBD2 for D (6 bases). The germline V and J ends were trimmed by 0 bases and 1 base, with 9 bases remaining between them. CDR1 is MNHEY and CDR2 is SVGAGI in the germline V gene. This CDR3 is built from 15 residues. CDR3 protein: CASSYSGTSQETQYF. The DNA of the CDR3 is TGTGCCAGCAGTTACTCCGGGACTTCCCAAGAGACCCAGTACTTC.

V is TRBV5-1 and J is TRBJ2-6, with D possibly matching TRBD1 (6 bases). CDR3 length: 16 amino acids. V was clipped by 4 bases and J by 0 bases, with 11 bases between them. From germline, CDR1 is SGHRS and CDR2 YFSETQ. CDR3 sequence reads: CASSVTRGSGANVLTF. The CDR3 nucleotides read TGCGCCAGCAGCGTAACCAGGGGCTCTGGGGCCAACGTCCTGACTTTC.

The chain links TRBV4-1 to TRBJ1-5, with 7 nucleotides matching TRBD1. CDR1 is MGHRA and CDR2 is YSYEKL in the germline V gene. The CDR3 contains 16 residues. V trimming: 4 bases; J trimming: 1 base; junction bases outside the gene matches: 7. The CDR3 region is CASSPRQGNSNQPQHF. The CDR3, as DNA: TGCGCCAGCAGCCCCAGACAGGGAAACAGCAATCAGCCCCAGCATTTT.

The chain uses TRBV7-9 and TRBJ2-1, with 8 positions matching TRBD2. Germline CDR1 SEHNR, CDR2 FQNEAQ (reference sequence). This CDR3 is 15 amino acids long. V shed 7 bases and J 5 bases; nucleotides not matched to a gene: 10. CDR3 in amino acids: CASIRGSGVHNEQFF. For the CDR3, the DNA is TGTGCCAGCATCCGGGGTAGCGGGGTGCACAATGAGCAGTTCTTC.

This clone has only a few counts. V and J are TRBV2 and TRBJ2-6; no clear D gene. The CDR3 consists of 14 residues. Between the trimmed V and J ends, which lost 5 bases and 0 bases, there was a span of 5 bases. Germline CDR1 SNHLY, CDR2 FYNNEI. DNA for the CDR3: TGTGCCAGCAGTCCTTTCTCTGGGGCCAACGTCCTGACTTTC. It yields the protein CASSPFSGANVLTF.

V usage is TRBV27 and J usage is TRBJ2-3; 16 bases are shared with TRBD2. Per the germline V gene, CDR1 is MNHEY and CDR2 is SMNVEV (reference sequence). J lost 2 bases, V lost 2 bases, and 7 bases had no gene match. This CDR3 spans 19 amino acids. The CDR3 bases are TGTGCCAGCAGTTTAGACCCGGGACTAGCGGGGGGGTACACAGATACGCAGTATTTT. This gives the protein CASSLDPGLAGGYTDTQYF.

V usage is TRBV21-1 and J usage is TRBJ1-6; the listed D gene, TRBD1, was not tested against the DNA. TRBV21-1 is given as a pseudogene. The CDR3 is made up of 17 amino acids. The DNA for the CDR3 is TGTGCCAGCAGCAAACGGAGGGGGCTCTCCTATAATTCACCCCTCCACTTT. Residues: CASSKRRGLSYNSPLHF.

The chain joins TRBV30 to TRBJ2-3; 12 bases line up with TRBD2. This CDR3 comprises 14 residues. The ends lost 5 bases at V and 2 bases at J; junction bases unmatched: 2. Germline values: CDR1 GTSNPN, CDR2 SVGIG (reference sequence). The CDR3 protein is CAWGLAGYTDTQYF. CDR3 DNA sequence: TGTGCCTGGGGACTAGCGGGGTACACAGATACGCAGTATTTT.

The chain joins TRBV6-5 to TRBJ2-1; 11 bases are shared with TRBD2. V lost 7 bases and J lost 4; bases outside the gene matches: 3. The CDR3 covers 14 residues. In germline, CDR1 is MNHEY, CDR2 SVGAGI. The CDR3 spells CASTGLAGYNEQFF. In DNA form, the CDR3 reads TGTGCCAGCACTGGACTAGCGGGTTACAATGAGCAGTTCTTC.

This rearrangement joins TRBV29-1 to TRBJ2-6; D perhaps matches TRBD1 (5 bases). Germline values: CDR1 SQVTM, CDR2 ANQGSEA. The CDR3 is 16 residues long. The germline V and J ends were trimmed by 1 base and 2 bases, with 12 bases remaining between them. The CDR3 spells CSVEGGPSAGANVLTF. In nucleotides, the CDR3 is TGCAGCGTTGAAGGGGGCCCTTCAGCTGGGGCCAACGTCCTGACTTTC.

This clone was seen once. DNA of the CDR3: TGTGCCAGCAGCCCCCGGACTAGCGGGTTTACCAAAAACATTCAGTACTTC. Translated: CASSPRTSGFTKNIQYF. This rearrangement joins TRBV7-9 to TRBJ2-4, with 11 bases fitting TRBD2. With V trimmed by 5 bases and J by 2 bases, 8 bases remained unmatched. CDR3 size: 17 residues. The germline V gene encodes CDR1 SEHNR and CDR2 FQNEAQ (reference sequence).

This clone was picked up a small number of times. J is TRBJ2-5 and V is TRBV5-6; the D gene is possibly TRBD1 (6 bases). V gave up 0 bases and J gave up 5 bases, with 11 bases separating them. The V gene's germline CDR1 is SGHDT and CDR2 YYEEEE. This CDR3 is 14 amino acids long. CDR3 DNA sequence: TGTGCCAGCAGCTTGGATGCAGGGGTGGAGACCCAGTACTTC. Protein sequence: CASSLDAGVETQYF. The complete variable domain, with remaining parts taken from reference TRBV5-6 and TRBJ2-5, reads DAGVTQSPTHLIKTRGQQVTLRCSPKSGHDTVSWYQQALGQGPQFIFQYYEEEERQRGNFPDRFSGHQFPNYSSELNVNALLLGDSALYLCASSLDAGVETQYFGPGTRLLVL.

V and J are TRBV6-5 and TRBJ1-2; TRBD1 aligns across 8 bases. The germline V gene encodes CDR1 MNHEY and CDR2 SVGAGI. The CDR3 extends over 14 amino acids. V gave up 0 bases and J gave up 8 bases; unmatched junction bases: 5. This chain's CDR3 is CASSYSDRGRGYTF. CDR3 in DNA: TGTGCCAGCAGTTACTCCGACAGGGGCAGGGGCTACACCTTC.

This chain links TRBV18 with TRBJ2-5, with unresolved D. Germline V gene sequence: CDR1 KGHSH, CDR2 LQKENI. This CDR3 is 14 amino acids long. The germline V and J ends were trimmed by 0 bases and 1 base, with 6 bases remaining between them. The CDR3 DNA reads as TGTGCCAGCTCACCACCCATTTCCCAAGAGACCCAGTACTTC. As protein: CASSPPISQETQYF. The variable domain in full, completed from reference TRBV18 and TRBJ2-5, reads NAGVMQNPRHLVRRRGQEARLRCSPMKGHSHVYWYRQLPEEGLKFMVYLQKENIIDESGMPKERFSAEFPKEGPSILRIQQVVRGDSAAYFCASSPPISQETQYFGPGTRLLVL.

V and J are TRBV5-1 and TRBJ1-1, with a tentative D call TRBD1 (6 bases). CDR1 and CDR2 from the germline V gene are SGHRS and YFSETQ. The CDR3 consists of 14 residues. Deletions cut 1 base from V and 1 base from J, with 8 bases between. As DNA, the CDR3 is TGCGCCAGCAGCTTGAACAGGGAGAACACTGAAGCTTTCTTT. This gives the protein CASSLNRENTEAFF.

The chain recombines TRBV15 with TRBJ2-3; a possible D gene is TRBD1 (6 bases). CDR1 LNHNV and CDR2 YYDKDF come from the germline V gene (reference sequence). The CDR3 has 13 amino acids. V was shortened by 9 bases and J by 4 bases, with 14 bases between the two germline ends. CDR3 DNA: TGTGCCACAAAGGACAGAAACGCAGATACGCAGTATTTT. Its translation is CATKDRNADTQYF.

This chain uses TRBV7-2 with TRBJ2-1; D is uncertain. Germline-derived CDR1 and CDR2 are SGHTA and FQGNSA. Trimming removed 3 bases at V and 4 bases at J, with 13 bases between. The CDR3 covers 15 residues. The CDR3 bases are TGTGCCAGCAGCTTCACTCTCATTTATTACAATGAGCAGTTCTTC. It yields the protein CASSFTLIYYNEQFF.

J is TRBJ2-5 and V is TRBV4-1, with TRBD1 matching over 7 bases. The CDR3 extends over 13 amino acids. Germline CDR1 MGHRA, CDR2 YSYEKL. The J segment lost 5 bases and the V segment lost 4 bases, leaving 4 bases of the junction unmatched. The CDR3: CASSLLGGETQYF. In nucleotides, the CDR3 is TGCGCCAGCAGCCTTTTAGGGGGCGAGACCCAGTACTTC.